A single sample gave rise to the 17 T cell receptor beta chains below, sequenced in a study of T cells after yellow fever vaccination. Each CDR3 protein is one row after TCRdb ran MiXCR on the 5' RACE reads. This sample has about 73,000 distinct CDR3 sequences; approximately 7.5% occur once, and the top ten carry 41%. The specimen comprised CD8+ T cells sorted from PBMCs, sampled on the day of the yellow fever booster vaccination. The receptor set was obtained from a man between 25 and 39 years old who received the YFV17D yellow fever vaccine.

The rearrangement joins TRBV5-1 to TRBJ2-7; TRBD2 might be the D (5 bases). V dropped 7 bases and J dropped 4 bases, with 12 bases sitting between them. The CDR3 length is 12 residues. Germline assignment: CDR1 SGHRS and CDR2 YFSETQ. CDR3 sequence reads: CASLSEGYEQYF. As DNA, the CDR3 is TGCGCCAGCTTGAGCGAGGGATACGAGCAGTACTTC.

This clonotype showed up just a few times. The chain combines TRBV7-9 with TRBJ2-1; D is perhaps TRBD1 (6 bases). This CDR3 is built from 15 residues. Looked up from germline, CDR1 is SEHNR and CDR2 is FQNEAQ (reference sequence). Trimming removed 5 bases at V and 10 bases at J, with 21 bases between. As DNA, the CDR3 is TGTGCCAGCAGCCCCCTCCCGGGACACTCAACAGAGCAGTTCTTC. Translating gives CASSPLPGHSTEQFF.

This clonotype has ten or more counts. The CDR3 reads CASSQGQGSYNEQFF. Written as DNA, the CDR3 is TGTGCCAGCAGCCAAGGGCAGGGCTCCTACAATGAGCAGTTCTTC. The chain joins TRBV4-2 to TRBJ2-1; D possibly corresponds to TRBD1 (5 bases). This CDR3 contains 15 residues. Germline V gives CDR1 LGHNA, CDR2 YNFKEQ. V gave up 1 base and J gave up 0 bases, with 7 bases separating them.

This clonotype was detected many times. This chain joins TRBV29-1 and TRBJ2-7, with D perhaps TRBD2 (6 bases). This CDR3 is built from 14 residues. Germline CDR1 and CDR2: SQVTM and ANQGSEA. V was shortened by 4 bases and J by 1 base, with 14 bases between the two germline ends. The CDR3 sequence: CSVGPDGTSYEQYF. CDR3 bases: TGCAGCGTTGGGCCGGATGGGACTTCCTACGAGCAGTACTTC.

The chain joins TRBV9 to TRBJ2-1; 12 nucleotides agree with TRBD2. There are 18 residues in the CDR3. Trimming took 0 bases from V and 3 from J; bases not matched to a gene: 7. CDR1 and CDR2 (germline): SGDLS, YYNGEE. CDR3 sequence reads: CASSVGSSGRASYNEQFF. CDR3 DNA sequence: TGTGCCAGCAGCGTAGGTTCTAGCGGGAGGGCGAGCTACAATGAGCAGTTCTTC.

This clonotype was counted at least ten times. This chain links TRBV6-5 with TRBJ1-2, with D unclear. Germline assignment: CDR1 MNHEY and CDR2 SVGAGI. The CDR3 sequence is 14 residues long. Trimming shortened V by 0 bases and J by 3 bases, and 8 bases separated the two germline ends. This chain's CDR3 is CASSYSWRDYGYTF. CDR3 bases: TGTGCCAGCAGTTACTCCTGGCGGGACTATGGCTACACCTTC.

This clonotype has more than one count but fewer than ten. In nucleotides, the CDR3 is TGCGCCAGCAGCTTCCGGGACAGCACCGGGGAGCTGTTTTTT. Amino acid sequence: CASSFRDSTGELFF. This chain connects TRBV5-1 to TRBJ2-2; 7 nucleotides match TRBD1. Per the germline V gene, CDR1 is SGHRS and CDR2 is YFSETQ. CDR3 length: 14 residues. Germline trimming cut 2 bases from V and 4 bases from J; bases unmatched to any gene: 2.

This clonotype was counted between two and nine times. V usage is TRBV12-3 or TRBV12-4 and J usage is TRBJ2-1, with 11 bases fitting TRBD2. J was trimmed by 5 bases and V by 4 bases; bases with no gene match: 7. The CDR3 extends over 16 amino acids. CDR3 DNA: TGTGCCAGCAGTTCTACTAGCGGGAGAGGGGACAATGAGCAGTTCTTC. Its protein product is CASSSTSGRGDNEQFF.

This clonotype was seen a handful of times. This rearrangement joins TRBV2 to TRBJ2-7; perhaps TRBD1 as D (6 bases). Germline CDR1 reads SNHLY; CDR2 reads FYNNEI. V was clipped by 5 bases and J by 9 bases, with 20 bases between them. This CDR3 is 14 amino acids long. The CDR3: CASSPRTETVGQYF. CDR3 nucleotides: TGTGCCAGCAGTCCCAGGACAGAAACGGTGGGGCAGTACTTC.

This chain connects TRBV5-5 to TRBJ2-3; 11 nucleotides align to TRBD2. The CDR3 is 17 residues long. The V segment lost 7 bases and the J segment 1 base; nucleotides outside the gene matches: 11. CDR1 is SGHKS and CDR2 is YYEKEE in the germline V gene (reference sequence). The CDR3 sequence: CASCPLQTSGGTDTQYF. The CDR3 DNA reads TGTGCCAGCTGCCCCCTGCAGACTAGCGGGGGCACAGATACGCAGTATTTT. Full variable domain (rest looked up from reference TRBV5-5 and TRBJ2-3): DAGVTQSPTHLIKTRGQQVTLRCSPISGHKSVSWYQQVLGQGPQFIFQYYEKEERGRGNFPDRFSARQFPNYSSELNVNALLLGDSALYLCASCPLQTSGGTDTQYFGPGTRLTVL.

This clonotype appeared a few times. This chain links TRBV7-2 with TRBJ2-4; D might be TRBD1 or TRBD2, each matching 6 bases. The CDR3 length is 15 residues. The germline gives CDR1 SGHTA, CDR2 FQGNSA. Trimming removed 2 bases at V and 0 bases at J, with 8 bases between. In DNA, the CDR3 is TGTGCCAGCAGCTTAAGGGGGGCAGCCAAAAACATTCAGTACTTC. Protein sequence: CASSLRGAAKNIQYF.

V and J are TRBV12-3 or TRBV12-4 and TRBJ2-2; 10 nucleotides line up with TRBD1. V was pared by 3 bases and J by 6 bases, with 7 bases of the junction left unmatched. The CDR3 runs 16 residues. The CDR3 DNA sequence: TGTGCCAGCAGTTTGGGGGGGACAGGGGTTGCCGGGGAGCTGTTTTTT. It encodes CASSLGGTGVAGELFF.

CDR3: CASSQDRNADTQYF. DNA for the CDR3: TGCGCCAGCAGCCAAGATAGGAACGCAGATACGCAGTATTTT. The chain has TRBV4-3 and TRBJ2-3; D call uncertain. Trimming shortened V by 0 bases and J by 4 bases, and 8 bases separated the two germline ends. This CDR3 comprises 14 residues. In germline, CDR1 is LGHNA, CDR2 YSLEER.

The chain combines TRBV29-1 with TRBJ2-7, with D unclear. The CDR3 spans 13 residues. CDR1 and CDR2 (germline): SQVTM, ANQGSEA. V gave up 4 bases and J gave up 2 bases, with 12 bases separating them. CDR3 region: CSVVGSGPYEQYF. The CDR3 DNA sequence: TGCAGCGTTGTGGGGTCTGGACCCTACGAGCAGTACTTC.

This clonotype was recorded a few times. The V and J genes are TRBV7-2 and TRBJ2-5; 8 bases align to TRBD2. CDR3 length equals 14 residues. V gave up 7 bases and J gave up 3 bases; unmatched junction bases: 7. From germline, CDR1 is SGHTA and CDR2 FQGNSA. The CDR3 protein is CASMPSGRKETQYF. The CDR3 DNA reads TGTGCCAGCATGCCAAGCGGGAGAAAAGAGACCCAGTACTTC.

This clonotype showed up just a few times. The chain has TRBV6-2 or TRBV6-3 and TRBJ2-3, with D possibly TRBD2 on 5 matching bases. This CDR3 has 16 residues. Germline V gene sequence: CDR1 MNHEY, CDR2 SVGEGT. V lost 2 bases to trimming and J lost 2 bases, with 14 bases between them. CDR3 coding DNA: TGTGCCAGCAGTTACGGCGTAGGGAGTACCACAGATACGCAGTATTTT. It encodes CASSYGVGSTTDTQYF.

Many counts were recorded for this clonotype. V gene TRBV5-1 combines with J gene TRBJ2-7; TRBD1 matches at 12 bases. With V trimmed by 3 bases and J by 1 base, 2 bases remained unmatched. Germline V gives CDR1 SGHRS, CDR2 YFSETQ. The CDR3 loop spans 15 amino acids. CDR3 sequence reads: CASSSGQGASYEQYF. The CDR3 bases are TGCGCCAGCAGCTCGGGACAGGGGGCATCCTACGAGCAGTACTTC.